The 31 T cell receptor beta chains below all came from one sample that was sequenced in a study of T-cell reconstitution after alpha-beta-depleted transplantation in children. Using unique molecular identifiers, the investigators prepared the TCRbeta library. Using its own MiXCR run on the PCR reads, TCRdb lists one record per CDR3 protein. The table lists a few hundred thousand distinct CDR3 sequences, approximately 9.7% of them singletons. The source was PBMCs from the stem cell graft donor, collected from the stem cell graft. These receptors were obtained from a human donor who donated a stem cell graft to a child with SCID.

This clonotype was counted at least ten times. The chain employs TRBV6-6 and TRBJ1-4; D gene uncertain. The CDR3 totals 13 residues. V lost 0 bases and J 8 bases, leaving 7 bases between the germline ends. The V gene's germline CDR1 is MNHNY and CDR2 SVGAGI (reference sequence). The CDR3 nucleotides read TGTGCCAGCAGTTACTCCCCAGGCGAAAAACTGTTTTTT. This codes for CASSYSPGEKLFF.

This clonotype was detected many times. CDR3 bases: TGCGCCAGCAGCTTGGCCGGGAGGGGCGCAACAGAGACCCAGTACTTC. Its protein product is CASSLAGRGATETQYF. The rearrangement uses TRBV5-1 and TRBJ2-5, with 8 bases matching TRBD2. Germline V gene data show CDR1 as SGHRS and CDR2 as YFSETQ. V gave up 0 bases and J gave up 4 bases; unmatched junction bases: 8. There are 16 residues in the CDR3.

This clonotype has ten or more counts. The chain employs TRBV7-8 and TRBJ2-7; TRBD1 aligns across 8 bases. This CDR3 is 14 amino acids long. Losses at the gene ends were 1 base for V and 3 bases for J; bases not matched to a gene: 2. The germline gives CDR1 SGHVS, CDR2 FQNEAQ. CDR3 nucleotide sequence: TGTGCCAGCAGCTTAGGACAGGGGTTCTACGAGCAGTACTTC. Translation gives CASSLGQGFYEQYF.

This clonotype was counted at least ten times. The chain has TRBV20-1 and TRBJ2-5; possibly TRBD2 for D (5 bases). CDR1 is DFQATT, CDR2 SNEGSKA, per germline (reference sequence). The V and J ends lost 0 bases and 3 bases respectively, with 8 bases between them. The CDR3 length is 13 residues. CDR3 residues: CSARELAKETQYF. In DNA, the CDR3 is TGCAGTGCTAGAGAGCTAGCCAAAGAGACCCAGTACTTC.

This clonotype has ten or more counts. The genes are TRBV3-1 and TRBJ1-2; no definite D call. The germline gives CDR1 LGHDT, CDR2 YNNKEL (reference sequence). The CDR3 runs to 16 residues. Trimming left V 0 bases short and J 7 bases short, with 18 bases between. CDR3 nucleotides: TGTGCCAGCAGCCAAGACCCTTTCCGGACCCGCGGTGGCTACACCTTC. This encodes CASSQDPFRTRGGYTF.

This clonotype was observed at least ten times. The J gene is TRBJ1-1, the V gene TRBV5-1; D gene uncertain. The CDR3 length is 13 residues. CDR1 is SGHRS and CDR2 is YFSETQ in the germline V gene. Trimming pared 0 bases from V and 0 bases from J, leaving 3 bases between. The CDR3 nucleotides read TGCGCCAGCAGCTTGGGGCTGAACACTGAAGCTTTCTTT. Translated, it gives CASSLGLNTEAFF.

This clonotype was counted many times. The CDR3 DNA reads as TGTGCCAGCAGCCCCGGGACAGGGGGCACTGAAGCTTTCTTT. This gives the protein CASSPGTGGTEAFF. This sequence joins TRBV7-8 and TRBJ1-1; 11 bases agree with TRBD1. The CDR3 sequence is 14 residues long. Per germline, CDR1 SGHVS and CDR2 FQNEAQ. Unmatched junction bases numbered 3, after V lost 5 bases and J lost 4 bases.

This clonotype was picked up a small number of times. The junction differs from germline at one of its ends, possibly a read error. The chain couples TRBV20-1 to TRBJ1-4; D might be TRBD1 (5 bases). Germline V gene sequence: CDR1 DFQATT, CDR2 SNEGSKA (reference sequence). This CDR3 is 19 amino acids long. The chain's CDR3 is CCAKILDGTPEGTNEKLFF. DNA of the CDR3: TGCTGTGCTAAGATCCTTGACGGGACCCCGGAGGGTACTAATGAAAAACTGTTTTTT.

This clonotype was found many times. The chain couples TRBV2 to TRBJ2-5, with D uncertain. Per the germline V gene, CDR1 is SNHLY and CDR2 is FYNNEI. V shed 6 bases and J shed 2 bases, with 13 bases lying between them. This CDR3 is 14 amino acids long. CDR3 DNA: TGTGCCAGCAGACCCGTGGTACGTCAAGAGACCCAGTACTTC. As protein: CASRPVVRQETQYF.

The genes are TRBV14 and TRBJ1-6; D is unclear. Germline assignment: CDR1 SGHDN and CDR2 FVKESK. The ends were cut back, 5 bases at V and 10 bases at J, with 12 bases in the middle. The CDR3 is made up of 13 amino acids. For the CDR3, the DNA is TGTGCCAGCAGCAACTTCGACGGCTCACCCCTCCACTTT. This encodes CASSNFDGSPLHF.

This clonotype was detected many times. The CDR3 DNA follows: TGTGCCAGCAGCACTAGCGGGGGGCATTTAGAGACCCAGTACTTC. It codes for CASSTSGGHLETQYF. V is TRBV7-3 and J is TRBJ2-5, with 12 bases fitting TRBD2. The CDR3 has 15 amino acids. Germline V gene sequence: CDR1 SGHTA, CDR2 FQGTGA. V shed 5 bases, J shed 4 bases, and the junction held 5 bases outside the gene matches.

The sample holds many counts of this clonotype. V is TRBV20-1 and J is TRBJ1-2; maybe TRBD1 (6 bases). The CDR3 covers 12 residues. CDR1 and CDR2 (germline): DFQATT, SNEGSKA (reference sequence). V was shortened by 6 bases and J by 7 bases, with 15 bases between the two germline ends. DNA of the CDR3: TGCAGTGCCTTCAGGGGATCCCGTGGCTACACCTTC. Protein product: CSAFRGSRGYTF.

This clonotype was seen a handful of times. The chain has TRBV2 and TRBJ1-1, with D possibly being TRBD1 (5 bases). The CDR3 covers 13 residues. Germline CDR1 and CDR2: SNHLY and FYNNEI. Trimming pared 6 bases from V and 9 bases from J, leaving 17 bases between. The CDR3 DNA is TGTGCCAGCAGCAGTGGGTTGGGGGGACAAGCTTTCTTT. Amino acid sequence: CASSSGLGGQAFF.

For this clonotype: Relative to the germline gene, one junction end is altered; a read error may explain this. The V and J genes are TRBV20-1 and TRBJ2-2; 7 bases are a match to TRBD1. CDR1 DFQATT and CDR2 SNEGSKA come from the germline V gene (reference sequence). CDR3 length: 13 residues. In nucleotides, the CDR3 is TGCAGTGCTACCGGGACAGAATCAGGGAAGCTGTCTTTT. Translation gives CSATGTESGKLSF.

This clonotype was detected ten times or more. The V call is TRBV6-5, the J call TRBJ2-1; TRBD2 aligns across 8 bases. Looked up from germline, CDR1 is MNHEY and CDR2 is SVGAGI. The V segment lost 8 bases and the J segment 6 bases; nucleotides outside the gene matches: 18. The CDR3 spans 17 residues. The CDR3, as DNA: TGTGCCAGCCGGGGGGGGGCGAATTTGCGGGGTTTCAATGAGCAGTTCTTC. As protein: CASRGGANLRGFNEQFF.

This clonotype was recorded a few times. The CDR3 loop is CASSPPAGAVGEQFF. In nucleotides, the CDR3 is TGTGCCAGCTCACCACCAGCGGGGGCAGTGGGTGAGCAGTTCTTC. The V and J genes are TRBV18 and TRBJ2-1; 8 nucleotides align to TRBD2. The CDR3 runs to 15 residues. V trimming: 0 bases; J trimming: 9 bases; junction bases outside the gene matches: 7. CDR1 is KGHSH, CDR2 LQKENI, per germline.

This clonotype was found many times. The chain carries TRBV6-5 and TRBJ2-3, with D maybe TRBD2 (5 bases). The CDR3 consists of 16 residues. Germline assignment: CDR1 MNHEY and CDR2 SVGAGI. V lost 2 bases and J lost 2, with 14 bases in between. CDR3 in DNA: TGTGCCAGCAGTTACGTGAGGGAAGGTGTCACAGATACGCAGTATTTT. Translating it yields CASSYVREGVTDTQYF.

This clonotype was seen repeatedly, ten times or more. The chain employs TRBV3-1 and TRBJ1-1; 7 bases are a match to TRBD1. This CDR3 has 14 amino acids. Germline assignment: CDR1 LGHDT and CDR2 YNNKEL (reference sequence). V shed 4 bases, J shed 6 bases, and the junction held 8 bases outside the gene matches. Written as DNA, the CDR3 is TGTGCCAGCAGCCCTTCAGGGGGAAGGGCTGAAGCTTTCTTT. This translates into CASSPSGGRAEAFF.

This clonotype was seen repeatedly, ten times or more. The rearrangement uses TRBV29-1 and TRBJ1-2; no reliable D call. The V end lost 4 bases, the J end lost 5 bases, and 14 bases lay between the germline ends. Germline V gene data show CDR1 as SQVTM and CDR2 as ANQGSEA. This CDR3 region has 13 residues. Here the CDR3 reads CSVGYRRSYGYTF. CDR3 DNA sequence: TGCAGCGTTGGCTATAGGAGGTCTTATGGCTACACCTTC.

This clonotype has a count of ten or more. This sequence joins TRBV3-1 and TRBJ1-5; 7 bases align to TRBD1. This CDR3 has 13 amino acids. Trimming took 3 bases from V and 5 from J; bases not matched to a gene: 1. The germline V gene encodes CDR1 LGHDT and CDR2 YNNKEL (reference sequence). DNA of the CDR3: TGTGCCAGCAGCCATCAGGGGGATCAGCCCCAGCATTTT. Amino acids: CASSHQGDQPQHF.

At least ten counts were recorded for this clonotype. V usage is TRBV7-2 and J usage is TRBJ1-1; D perhaps matches TRBD1 (5 bases). CDR3 length: 18 residues. V was cut by 2 bases and J by 1 base, with 20 bases left in between. Germline V lookup: CDR1 SGHTA, CDR2 FQGNSA. The CDR3 spells CASSLFHWGGDGNTEAFF. The CDR3 DNA is TGTGCCAGCAGCTTATTTCATTGGGGGGGAGATGGGAACACTGAAGCTTTCTTT.

The rearrangement links TRBV9 to TRBJ2-7; TRBD1 or TRBD2 may be the D gene (5 bases each). Germline V gene lookup returns CDR1 SGDLS and CDR2 YYNGEE. Trimming stripped 2 bases from V and 2 bases from J, with 11 bases between. CDR3 size: 14 residues. Here the CDR3 DNA reads TGTGCCAGCAGCGTCGGGACGGTAACCTACGAGCAGTACTTC. Translation gives CASSVGTVTYEQYF.

This clonotype was found many times. The chain's CDR3 is CSAPPSEETQYF. CDR3 nucleotide sequence: TGCAGTGCGCCCCCTTCAGAGGAGACCCAGTACTTC. The chain joins TRBV20-1 to TRBJ2-5; D is uncertain. Per the germline V gene, CDR1 is DFQATT and CDR2 is SNEGSKA (reference sequence). V gave up 6 bases and J gave up 5 bases, with 13 bases separating them. This CDR3 contains 12 residues.

The chain recombines TRBV6-1 with TRBJ2-2; the match to TRBD1 covers 10 bases. CDR1 is MNHNS and CDR2 is SASEGT in the germline V gene. V lost 1 base, J lost 7 bases, and 0 bases stayed unmatched. The CDR3 spans 14 residues. The CDR3 reads CASSEGTGGGELFF. CDR3 in DNA: TGTGCCAGCAGTGAAGGGACAGGGGGCGGGGAGCTGTTTTTT.

V is TRBV20-1 and J is TRBJ1-5; no definite D call. V lost 3 bases to trimming and J lost 7 bases, with 16 bases between them. Germline-derived CDR1 and CDR2 are DFQATT and SNEGSKA (reference sequence). The CDR3 totals 14 residues. As DNA, the CDR3 is TGCAGTGCTAGTTCGGGCCTCCCGGGGCAGCCCCAGCATTTT. It specifies CSASSGLPGQPQHF.

CDR3 protein: CASSPGTGFEQYF. The DNA of the CDR3 is TGTGCCAGCAGCCCGGGGACAGGGTTCGAGCAGTACTTC. V usage is TRBV5-6 and J usage is TRBJ2-7, with 9 nucleotides matching TRBD1. Per the germline V gene, CDR1 is SGHDT and CDR2 is YYEEEE. Germline trimming cut 4 bases from V and 6 bases from J; bases unmatched to any gene: 5. The CDR3 covers 13 residues.

This clonotype has a count of ten or more. The CDR3 DNA sequence: TGTGCCAGCAGCCCACGTGGTAGCGGGGGAACCGGGGAGCTGTTTTTT. Amino acid sequence: CASSPRGSGGTGELFF. The rearrangement links TRBV7-2 to TRBJ2-2; 9 nucleotides align to TRBD2. In germline, CDR1 is SGHTA, CDR2 FQGNSA. The V segment lost 5 bases and the J segment 5 bases; nucleotides outside the gene matches: 9. This CDR3 has 16 residues.

In its sample, this clonotype was seen many times. The chain combines TRBV12-3 or TRBV12-4 with TRBJ2-7; D is possibly TRBD2 (6 bases). CDR3 length: 14 residues. Deletions cut 3 bases from V and 5 bases from J, with 14 bases between. The CDR3 loop reads CASSFSSQRDEQYF. The CDR3 DNA is TGTGCCAGCAGTTTTTCGTCCCAGCGGGACGAGCAGTACTTC.

This clonotype has a count of ten or more. In DNA form, the CDR3 reads TGTGCCAGCAGCTCCAACCCTCTGCTAGCGGGGGGGCGGGATACGCAGTATTTT. It translates to CASSSNPLLAGGRDTQYF. V is TRBV7-8 and J is TRBJ2-3; 12 bases match TRBD2. This CDR3 spans 18 amino acids. From germline, CDR1 is SGHVS and CDR2 FQNEAQ. V dropped 4 bases and J dropped 6; count of bases not matched to a gene: 14. Full variable domain (outside the CDR3, taken from reference TRBV7-8 and TRBJ2-3): GAGVSQSPRYKVAKRGQDVALRCDPISGHVSLFWYQQALGQGPEFLTYFQNEAQLDKSGLPSDRFFAERPEGSVSTLKIQRTQQEDSAVYLCASSSNPLLAGGRDTQYFGPGTRLTVL.

This clonotype came up many times. The chain employs TRBV5-1 and TRBJ2-7; 7 positions agree with TRBD1. The germline CDR1 and CDR2 sequences are SGHRS and YFSETQ. The CDR3 contains 17 residues. V trimming: 2 bases; J trimming: 7 bases; junction bases outside the gene matches: 18. DNA of the CDR3: TGCGCCAGCAGCTTTCGTATGGCAAATACAGGGGCTGGGGAGCAGTACTTC. This codes for CASSFRMANTGAGEQYF.

There are a few counts of this clonotype. CDR3 sequence: CARQGGTNLDPYNSPLHF. CDR3 coding DNA: TGTGCCAGGCAAGGGGGGACCAATTTGGATCCTTATAATTCACCCCTCCACTTT. The chain combines TRBV2 with TRBJ1-6, with TRBD1 as a possible D gene (6 bases). This CDR3 is 18 amino acids long. Trimming pared 9 bases from V and 4 bases from J, leaving 25 bases between. Germline V lookup: CDR1 SNHLY, CDR2 FYNNEI. Drawing the rest from reference TRBV2 and TRBJ1-6, the complete variable domain is EPEVTQTPSHQVTQMGQEVILRCVPISNHLYFYWYRQILGQKVEFLVSFYNNEISEKSEIFDDQFSVERPDGSNFTLKIRSTKLEDSAMYFCARQGGTNLDPYNSPLHFGNGTRLTVT.